A single sample gave rise to the 29 T cell receptor beta chains below, sequenced in a study of T cell changes during pregnancy in multiple sclerosis. Some clones are missing from TCRdb's copy, which holds only in-frame ones; the method was immunoSEQ multiplex PCR. The table records fewer than 85,000 clones, over 75% of them present only once. Sequenced material: peripheral blood, taken before pregnancy. The origin of the receptors is a female donor with multiple sclerosis, enrolled in a pregnancy study.

This sequence joins TRBV5-1 and TRBJ1-2; 9 bases are shared with TRBD1. With 4 bases clipped from V and 2 bases from J, the junction kept 6 bases outside the gene matches. The germline CDR1 and CDR2 sequences are SGHRS and YFSETQ. The CDR3 runs to 15 residues. Written as DNA, the CDR3 is TGCGCCAGCAGCCGTGACAGGGGGTCGAACTATGGCTACACCTTC. Amino acid sequence: CASSRDRGSNYGYTF. The full variable domain, with the rest looked up from reference TRBV5-1 and TRBJ1-2, is KAGVTQTPRYLIKTRGQQVTLSCSPISGHRSVSWYQQTPGQGLQFLFEYFSETQRNKGNFPGRFSGRQFSNSRSEMNVSTLELGDSALYLCASSRDRGSNYGYTFGSGTRLTVV.

The V gene is TRBV27, the J gene TRBJ2-7; TRBD1 matches at 8 bases. The CDR3 sequence is 11 residues long. V lost 6 bases, J lost 5 bases, and 0 bases stayed unmatched. The germline V gene has CDR1 MNHEY and CDR2 SMNVEV (reference sequence). The CDR3 sequence is CASRQGDEQYF. The DNA of the CDR3 is TGTGCCAGCAGACAGGGGGACGAGCAGTACTTC.

The rearrangement links TRBV28 to TRBJ2-1; D is unclear. The germline V gene has CDR1 MDHEN and CDR2 SYDVKM. This CDR3 is built from 11 residues. Trimming stripped 11 bases from V and 4 bases from J, with 9 bases between. CDR3 coding DNA: TGTGCCTCGCGCCGTTACAATGAGCAGTTCTTC. Amino acid sequence: CASRRYNEQFF.

This sequence joins TRBV6-5 and TRBJ2-3; D is possibly TRBD2 (6 bases). Trimming cost V 0 bases and J 3 bases, with 7 bases left between them. Per the germline V gene, CDR1 is MNHEY and CDR2 is SVGAGI. The CDR3 has 14 residues. The CDR3 protein is CASSYSEGTDTQYF. In DNA, the CDR3 is TGTGCCAGCAGTTACTCGGAGGGAACAGATACGCAGTATTTT.

The chain carries TRBV7-6 and TRBJ2-3, with 7 bases lining up with TRBD2. The junction had 4 bases not matched to a gene; V was cut back by 4 bases and J by 0 bases. The CDR3 loop spans 15 amino acids. The V gene's germline CDR1 is SGHVS and CDR2 FNYEAQ. The CDR3 DNA sequence: TGTGCCAGCAGCTCGGGGACTATTAGCACAGATACGCAGTATTTT. Its protein is CASSSGTISTDTQYF.

The chain carries TRBV5-8 and TRBJ2-1; D perhaps matches TRBD2 (6 bases). With 0 bases removed from V and 3 bases from J, the gap between germline ends came to 10 bases. The CDR3 runs to 15 residues. CDR1 and CDR2 (germline): SGHTS, YDEGEE. This chain's CDR3 is CASSLGGRLYNEQFF. As DNA, the CDR3 is TGTGCCAGCAGCTTGGGGGGGAGGCTCTACAATGAGCAGTTCTTC.

The chain recombines TRBV6-5 with TRBJ1-1, with 8 bases matching TRBD1. From germline, CDR1 is MNHEY and CDR2 SVGAGI. CDR3 length: 13 amino acids. Trimming took 5 bases from V and 6 from J; bases not matched to a gene: 5. The CDR3 region is CASSRDRLAEAFF. In DNA form, the CDR3 reads TGTGCCAGCAGTCGGGACAGGTTAGCTGAAGCTTTCTTT.

The chain has TRBV9 and TRBJ2-7; D is perhaps TRBD1 (6 bases). The V and J ends lost 0 bases and 7 bases respectively, with 17 bases between them. CDR1 is SGDLS and CDR2 is YYNGEE in the germline V gene. The CDR3 spans 15 residues. In DNA form, the CDR3 reads TGTGCCAGCAGCGTAGACGCACCGGACAGAGGGGAGCAGTACTTC. Translating it yields CASSVDAPDRGEQYF.

J is TRBJ1-1 and V is TRBV2; D is possibly TRBD1 (5 bases). The length of the CDR3 is 15 residues. Germline CDR1 and CDR2: SNHLY and FYNNEI. The V gene lost 7 bases and the J gene lost 3 bases, with 18 bases spanning the gap. CDR3 sequence: CASKSMWGVDTEAFF. The CDR3 bases are TGTGCCAGCAAAAGTATGTGGGGGGTTGACACTGAAGCTTTCTTT.

The genes are TRBV19 and TRBJ2-5; no firm D call. The CDR3 has 14 residues. V was pared by 3 bases and J by 1 base, with 9 bases between. CDR1 and CDR2 from the germline V gene are LNHDA and SQIVND (reference sequence). The CDR3 DNA is TGTGCCAGTAGTATCGGCCAGGTCCAAGAGACCCAGTACTTC. Translation gives CASSIGQVQETQYF.

This chain joins TRBV7-9 and TRBJ2-1, with 11 bases that match TRBD2. J was trimmed by 10 bases and V by 3 bases; bases with no gene match: 14. CDR3 size: 17 residues. From germline, CDR1 is SEHNR and CDR2 FQNEAQ (reference sequence). DNA of the CDR3: TGTGCCAGCAGCTTCCCACTAGCGGGGGCGTCGGGGGGGGAGCAGTTCTTC. This encodes CASSFPLAGASGGEQFF.

The V call is TRBV19, the J call TRBJ2-2; no firm D call. The V gene lost 0 bases and the J gene lost 2 bases, with 13 bases spanning the gap. The CDR3 length is 17 residues. Germline V gene lookup returns CDR1 LNHDA and CDR2 SQIVND (reference sequence). The CDR3 DNA reads TGTGCCAGTAGTATAGATGCCCCAATAGTCAACACCGGGGAGCTGTTTTTT. Its translation: CASSIDAPIVNTGELFF. Variable domain in full (rest from reference TRBV19 and TRBJ2-2): DGGITQSPKYLFRKEGQNVTLSCEQNLNHDAMYWYRQDPGQGLRLIYYSQIVNDFQKGDIAEGYSVSREKKESFPLTVTSAQKNPTAFYLCASSIDAPIVNTGELFFGEGSRLTVL.

CDR3 amino acids: CSVTGDNSGANVLTF. Here the CDR3 DNA reads TGCAGCGTGACAGGGGATAACTCTGGGGCCAACGTCCTGACTTTC. The genes are TRBV29-1 and TRBJ2-6; the match to TRBD1 covers 8 bases. CDR1 and CDR2 (germline): SQVTM, ANQGSEA. J was trimmed by 0 bases and V by 6 bases; bases with no gene match: 4. The CDR3 consists of 15 residues. Full variable domain (remainder filled in from reference TRBV29-1 and TRBJ2-6): SAVISQKPSRDICQRGTSLTIQCQVDSQVTMMFWYRQQPGQSLTLIATANQGSEATYESGFVIDKFPISRPNLTFSTLTVSNMSPEDSSIYLCSVTGDNSGANVLTFGAGSRLTVL.

V gene TRBV6-1 combines with J gene TRBJ1-4; tentative D call: TRBD1 (6 bases). V lost 5 bases, J lost 7 bases, and 14 bases lay in between. The CDR3 is made up of 14 amino acids. CDR1 and CDR2 from the germline V gene are MNHNS and SASEGT. This chain's CDR3 is CASSSTGGGEKLFF. The CDR3 bases are TGTGCCAGCAGTTCGACAGGCGGAGGTGAAAAACTGTTTTTT.

This sequence joins TRBV2 and TRBJ2-5; 8 bases are shared with TRBD2. Germline V gene lookup returns CDR1 SNHLY and CDR2 FYNNEI. The ends lost 7 bases at V and 9 bases at J; junction bases unmatched: 7. This CDR3 comprises 12 residues. CDR3 sequence: CASTAGELSQYF. CDR3 DNA sequence: TGTGCCAGCACAGCGGGGGAATTGTCCCAGTACTTC.

The chain uses TRBV4-2 and TRBJ1-5; no reliable D call. CDR1 is LGHNA, CDR2 YNFKEQ, per germline. The CDR3 consists of 13 residues. Trimming removed 0 bases from V and 5 bases from J, with 5 bases in between. The CDR3 reads CASSQDRDQPQHF. For the CDR3, the DNA is TGTGCCAGCAGCCAAGACCGGGATCAGCCCCAGCATTTT.

For this clone: Sequence at one end of the junction differs from germline and may be a read error. The chain carries TRBV6-1 and TRBJ2-2, with D possibly TRBD2 on 6 matching bases. The CDR3 is made up of 14 amino acids. CDR1 and CDR2 (germline): MNHNS, SASEGT. In DNA form, the CDR3 reads TGTGCCAGCAGTGACCTCTCCCCGGCTGGGGGGATCAAATTT. It translates to CASSDLSPAGGIKF.

V and J are TRBV7-9 and TRBJ1-3, with 8 bases that match TRBD1. Trimming took 3 bases from V and 2 from J; bases not matched to a gene: 6. Germline V CDR1 and CDR2: SEHNR, FQNEAQ (reference sequence). The CDR3 covers 16 residues. In nucleotides, the CDR3 is TGTGCCAGCAGCTTCACAGGGGGAATGGCTGGAAACACCATATATTTT. Residues: CASSFTGGMAGNTIYF.

V and J are TRBV7-9 and TRBJ2-2; D is undetermined. The CDR3 totals 13 residues. Per the germline V gene, CDR1 is SEHNR and CDR2 is FQNEAQ (reference sequence). The V end lost 1 base, the J end lost 10 bases, and 10 bases lay between the germline ends. CDR3 nucleotide sequence: TGTGCCAGCAGCTTAGATCCGTCTCCGGAGCTGTTTTTT. It translates to CASSLDPSPELFF.

This chain joins TRBV9 and TRBJ2-2; the match to TRBD1 covers 11 bases. This CDR3 has 16 amino acids. V dropped 2 bases and J dropped 4; count of bases not matched to a gene: 4. Looked up from germline, CDR1 is SGDLS and CDR2 is YYNGEE. The CDR3 region has the DNA TGTGCCAGCAGCGTGATTGGGACAGGGGGCACCGGGGAGCTGTTTTTT. It encodes CASSVIGTGGTGELFF.

The rearrangement uses TRBV6-1 and TRBJ1-2, with D possibly being TRBD1 (6 bases). CDR1 is MNHNS, CDR2 SASEGT, per germline. Trimming shortened V by 6 bases and J by 5 bases, and 13 bases separated the two germline ends. This CDR3 is 13 amino acids long. The CDR3 DNA follows: TGTGCCAGCAGGGTCGACAGGACTTATGGCTACACCTTC. This codes for CASRVDRTYGYTF.

V and J are TRBV18 and TRBJ2-7; D is unclear. V lost 2 bases, J lost 3 bases, and 8 bases lay in between. Germline assignment: CDR1 KGHSH and CDR2 LQKENI. The CDR3 length is 13 residues. The CDR3 is CASSPTNDYEQYF. Here the CDR3 DNA reads TGTGCCAGCTCACCAACAAACGACTACGAGCAGTACTTC.

V and J are TRBV6-1 and TRBJ1-1; tentative D call: TRBD1 (5 bases). This CDR3 comprises 15 residues. Germline lookup yields CDR1 MNHNS and CDR2 SASEGT. Trimming pared 3 bases from V and 2 bases from J, leaving 13 bases between. The CDR3 spells CASSDPSGVNTEAFF. CDR3 nucleotides: TGTGCCAGCAGTGACCCCTCGGGGGTAAACACTGAAGCTTTCTTT.

This clone came up a few times. This chain joins TRBV7-6 and TRBJ2-6, with 9 bases aligning to TRBD2. Germline V CDR1 and CDR2: SGHVS, FNYEAQ. This CDR3 contains 17 residues. The trim removed 5 bases at V and 2 bases at J, leaving 7 bases unmatched. CDR3 sequence reads: CASSVGAGGPGANVLTF. The CDR3 region has the DNA TGTGCCAGCAGCGTCGGGGCGGGGGGGCCTGGGGCCAACGTCCTGACTTTC.

The CDR3 reads CASSLVPGTYEQYF. CDR3 bases: TGTGCCAGCAGCTTAGTTCCCGGGACCTACGAGCAGTACTTC. The V and J genes are TRBV7-2 and TRBJ2-7; possibly TRBD2 for D (5 bases). CDR1 SGHTA and CDR2 FQGNSA come from the germline V gene. Trimming stripped 1 base from V and 2 bases from J, with 9 bases between. The CDR3 runs to 14 residues.

In its sample, this clone was seen a few times. J is TRBJ2-7 and V is TRBV11-3; maybe TRBD1 (5 bases). CDR1 SGHNT and CDR2 YENEEA come from the germline V gene. Trimming removed 5 bases at V and 3 bases at J, with 14 bases between. This CDR3 spans 14 amino acids. In DNA, the CDR3 is TGTGCCAGCAGCCCACCCTCGACAGACTACGAGCAGTACTTC. Translation: CASSPPSTDYEQYF.

The J gene is TRBJ1-1, the V gene TRBV7-2; D gene uncertain. Germline-derived CDR1 and CDR2 are SGHTA and FQGNSA. This CDR3 is 14 amino acids long. The ends were cut back, 2 bases at V and 3 bases at J, with 10 bases in the middle. This CDR3 reads CASSLSPGDTEAFF. The CDR3, as DNA: TGTGCCAGCAGCTTATCTCCCGGGGACACTGAAGCTTTCTTT.

CDR3 residues: CASSLGGDGDTQYF. DNA of the CDR3: TGCGCCAGCAGCTTGGGGGGGGACGGAGATACGCAGTATTTT. The chain links TRBV5-1 to TRBJ2-3; D might be TRBD2 (6 bases). This CDR3 comprises 14 residues. Trimming cost V 0 bases and J 5 bases, with 10 bases left between them. Germline assignment: CDR1 SGHRS and CDR2 YFSETQ. The whole variable domain, remainder taken from reference TRBV5-1 and TRBJ2-3, is KAGVTQTPRYLIKTRGQQVTLSCSPISGHRSVSWYQQTPGQGLQFLFEYFSETQRNKGNFPGRFSGRQFSNSRSEMNVSTLELGDSALYLCASSLGGDGDTQYFGPGTRLTVL.

This rearrangement joins TRBV7-2 to TRBJ1-2; D not certain. Germline V CDR1 and CDR2: SGHTA, FQGNSA. This CDR3 has 13 residues. V lost 5 bases and J lost 8, with 15 bases in between. In DNA, the CDR3 is TGTGCCAGCAGCAGGGAAAGAACGGGAGGCTACACCTTC. Its protein product is CASSRERTGGYTF.